The clone carrying this TCR beta chain has only one observation. CDR1 SGHNT and CDR2 YYREEE come from the germline V gene (reference sequence). This CDR3 has 17 residues. The J segment lost 4 bases and the V segment lost 4 bases, leaving 13 bases of the junction unmatched. This specimen comes from a study of cytomegalovirus exposure and HLA in healthy donors. Measured with immunoSEQ multiplex PCR; TCRdb has only the in-frame clones, and not every one. The sample has 110,000 to 150,000 clones; just under 90% are singletons. The chain carries TRBV5-4 and TRBJ2-3; 9 bases align to TRBD2. Material for sequencing was PBMCs. This receptor was obtained from a woman aged 25 to 39 in good health and CMV-seropositive. DNA for the CDR3: TGTGCCAGCAGCCCCCGACTGGCGGGAGGGCCATCAGATACGCAGTATTTT. Amino acids: CASSPRLAGGPSDTQYF.